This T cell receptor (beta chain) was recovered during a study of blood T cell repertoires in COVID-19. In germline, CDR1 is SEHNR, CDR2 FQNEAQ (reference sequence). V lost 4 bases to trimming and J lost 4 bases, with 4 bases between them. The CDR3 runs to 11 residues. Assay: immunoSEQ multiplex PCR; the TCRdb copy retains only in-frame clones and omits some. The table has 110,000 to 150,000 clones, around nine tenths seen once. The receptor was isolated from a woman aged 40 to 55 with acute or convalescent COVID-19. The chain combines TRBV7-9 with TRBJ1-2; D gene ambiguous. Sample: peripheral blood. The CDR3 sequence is CASSSLYGYTF. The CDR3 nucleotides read TGTGCCAGCAGCTCCCTCTATGGCTACACCTTC. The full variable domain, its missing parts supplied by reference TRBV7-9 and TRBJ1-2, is DTGVSQNPRHKITKRGQNVTFRCDPISEHNRLYWYRQTLGQGPEFLTYFQNEAQLEKSRLLSDRFSAERPKGSFSTLEIQRTEQGDSAMYLCASSSLYGYTFGSGTRLTVV.